One sample yielded the 13 T cell receptor beta chains listed below, sequenced in a study of radiation and T cells in renal cell carcinoma. Time point denoted: blood 4 weeks post-SBRT, at nephrectomy. Treatment indicated: 15 Gy SBRT to primary tumor, nephrectomy 4 weeks later. Clones were read by immunoSEQ multiplex PCR, and TCRdb kept only the in-frame ones, dropping some. The sample shows approximately 85,000 clones, roughly 87% of them seen only once. Sequenced material: blood, taken from a patient whose treatment included radiotherapy and nephrectomy. The receptor set was obtained from a woman in her 70s with renal cell carcinoma.

CDR3 DNA sequence: TGTGCCAGCAGTTACGTGGGGGGCGACCAGCCCCAGCATTTT. Translated: CASSYVGGDQPQHF. The chain joins TRBV6-6 to TRBJ1-5; possibly TRBD1 for D (6 bases). The V gene lost 2 bases and the J gene lost 7 bases, with 12 bases spanning the gap. The CDR3 has 14 residues. Germline assignment: CDR1 MNHNY and CDR2 SVGAGI (reference sequence).

The chain couples TRBV10-3 to TRBJ1-1, with 7 positions matching TRBD1. The CDR3 runs to 15 residues. Germline V lookup: CDR1 ENHRY, CDR2 SYGVKD. Trimming at V came to 3 bases and at J to 5 bases, leaving 9 bases not matched to a gene. The CDR3 reads CAISDAGQAGTEAFF. CDR3 DNA sequence: TGTGCCATCAGTGACGCAGGACAGGCGGGGACTGAAGCTTTCTTT.

CDR3 region: CASSPGQGAYEQYF. The CDR3 DNA is TGTGCCAGCAGTCCGGGACAGGGGGCCTACGAGCAGTACTTC. V gene TRBV5-4 combines with J gene TRBJ2-5, with 11 bases aligning to TRBD1. The J call may be mistaken, given a closer DNA end match to TRBJ2-7. The CDR3 runs to 14 residues. CDR1 is SGHNT and CDR2 is YYREEE in the germline V gene (reference sequence).

The J gene is TRBJ1-2, the V gene TRBV5-1; tentatively, D is TRBD1 (6 bases). This CDR3 is built from 15 residues. Trimming stripped 5 bases from V and 1 base from J, with 15 bases between. Per germline, CDR1 SGHRS and CDR2 YFSETQ. The CDR3 DNA reads TGCGCCAGCAGAACAGGGCTGGGAAGTAACTATGGCTACACCTTC. Amino acid sequence: CASRTGLGSNYGYTF.

The J gene is TRBJ2-5, the V gene TRBV9; 11 nucleotides match TRBD2. From germline, CDR1 is SGDLS and CDR2 YYNGEE. V shed 0 bases, J shed 2 bases, and the junction held 6 bases outside the gene matches. The CDR3 consists of 17 residues. CDR3 loop: CASSVDTSGGLQETQYF. As DNA, the CDR3 is TGTGCCAGCAGCGTAGATACTAGCGGGGGCCTTCAAGAGACCCAGTACTTC.

The gene calls are TRBV11-3 and TRBJ2-1, with 8 bases aligning to TRBD2. With 1 base clipped from V and 8 bases from J, the junction kept 7 bases outside the gene matches. CDR1 and CDR2 (germline): SGHNT, YENEEA. This CDR3 has 15 residues. CDR3 loop: CASSLGVSGNYEQFF. CDR3 DNA: TGTGCCAGCAGCTTAGGAGTTAGCGGGAATTATGAGCAGTTCTTC. Full variable domain (missing parts from reference TRBV11-3 and TRBJ2-1): EAGVVQSPRYKIIEKKQPVAFWCNPISGHNTLYWYLQNLGQGPELLIRYENEEAVDDSQLPKDRFSAERLKGVDSTLKIQPAELGDSAVYLCASSLGVSGNYEQFFGPGTRLTVL.

The rearrangement uses TRBV10-3 and TRBJ2-2, with D tentatively TRBD1 (6 bases). There are 17 residues in the CDR3. Germline CDR1 and CDR2: ENHRY and SYGVKD. V was pared by 2 bases and J by 0 bases, with 13 bases between. CDR3 loop: CAISEPSGTTNTGELFF. DNA for the CDR3: TGTGCCATCAGTGAGCCTTCCGGGACAACGAACACCGGGGAGCTGTTTTTT.

In DNA form, the CDR3 reads TGTGCCAGCAAAGGGACTAGCCTTCAGGGCACAGATACGCAGTATTTT. Amino acid sequence: CASKGTSLQGTDTQYF. V usage is TRBV7-8 and J usage is TRBJ2-3; TRBD2 matches at 9 bases. Per the germline V gene, CDR1 is SGHVS and CDR2 is FQNEAQ. J gave up 1 base and V 7 bases, and 9 bases lay outside the gene matches. CDR3 length: 16 residues. Full variable domain (outside the CDR3, taken from reference TRBV7-8 and TRBJ2-3): GAGVSQSPRYKVAKRGQDVALRCDPISGHVSLFWYQQALGQGPEFLTYFQNEAQLDKSGLPSDRFFAERPEGSVSTLKIQRTQQEDSAVYLCASKGTSLQGTDTQYFGPGTRLTVL.

The chain is built from TRBV4-1 and TRBJ1-2; D is possibly TRBD1 (5 bases). The V end was cut by 1 base, the J end by 4 bases, with 13 bases between. CDR3 length: 15 amino acids. The germline gives CDR1 MGHRA, CDR2 YSYEKL. CDR3 nucleotide sequence: TGCGCCAGCAGCCAAGGAGTCGGGGGACCCTATGGCTACACCTTC. Encoded protein: CASSQGVGGPYGYTF.

This clone was counted a few times. The rearrangement uses TRBV29-1 and TRBJ1-4, with TRBD1 as a possible D gene (5 bases). The V gene's germline CDR1 is SQVTM and CDR2 ANQGSEA. The germline V and J ends were trimmed by 4 bases and 6 bases, with 9 bases remaining between them. The CDR3 runs to 12 residues. The CDR3 reads CSVGGFDEKLFF. In DNA form, the CDR3 reads TGCAGCGTTGGGGGGTTTGATGAAAAACTGTTTTTT.

The V gene is TRBV7-2, the J gene TRBJ2-5, with 13 bases aligning to TRBD2. CDR1 and CDR2 from the germline V gene are SGHTA and FQGNSA. With 5 bases clipped from V and 4 bases from J, the junction kept 4 bases outside the gene matches. The CDR3 spans 15 residues. The CDR3 loop reads CASSPRTSGGETQYF. CDR3 DNA sequence: TGTGCCAGCAGCCCGCGGACTAGCGGGGGAGAGACCCAGTACTTC.

CDR3 bases: TGTGCCAGCAGCTTTGGCAGGGCCTTCCTTCTTGCTGAAGCTTTCTTT. It translates to CASSFGRAFLLAEAFF. This chain connects TRBV5-6 to TRBJ1-1; D is perhaps TRBD1 (5 bases). CDR1 and CDR2 from the germline V gene are SGHDT and YYEEEE. This CDR3 contains 16 residues. V was clipped by 2 bases and J by 6 bases, with 20 bases between them.

The V and J genes are TRBV11-2 and TRBJ1-1; D remains unclear. The germline gives CDR1 SGHAT, CDR2 FQNNGV. With 1 base removed from V and 3 bases from J, the gap between germline ends came to 3 bases. The CDR3 spans 12 residues. CDR3 sequence (DNA): TGTGCCAGCAGCTTAGCCTACACTGAAGCTTTCTTT. Translation gives CASSLAYTEAFF.